This T cell receptor (beta chain) was identified during a study of CD8+CD57+ T cells in acquired aplastic anemia. Study in general: Sorted CD4+ plus CD8+ cells gave DNA averaging approximately 3.2 ug. Points from the study as a whole: Common to patients and controls were roughly 30 CD8+ CDR3 sequences. A significant difference in CD8+ Simpson's diversity between patients and controls was not found.

This CDR3 contains 12 residues. Germline V lookup: CDR1 SGHVS, CDR2 FQNEAQ. Trimming took off 5 bases at V and 8 bases at J, with 12 bases between the two ends. Of note for this clonotype: Its antigen is still unknown.

It was genomic DNA that served as the template for profiling TCR beta VDJ and CDR3. TCRdb passed the reads through MiXCR, listing each CDR3 protein once. The sample holds 150,000 to 200,000 distinct CDR3 sequences, less than 60% seen once. Patients picked for sequencing had shown CD8+CD57+ cell expansion detected by flow cytometry. This chain uses TRBV7-8 with TRBJ1-1; perhaps TRBD1 as D (5 bases). This receptor was obtained from a human donor with aplastic anemia. Sequenced sample: sorted CD4+, CD8+, or CD8+CD57+ T cells (not recorded which) from PBMCs. Here the CDR3 DNA reads TGTGCCAGCAGCCATGACAGTCGCGAAGCTTTCTTT. Encoded protein: CASSHDSREAFF. Complete variable domain (other parts from reference TRBV7-8 and TRBJ1-1): GAGVSQSPRYKVAKRGQDVALRCDPISGHVSLFWYQQALGQGPEFLTYFQNEAQLDKSGLPSDRFFAERPEGSVSTLKIQRTQQEDSAVYLCASSHDSREAFFGQGTRLTVV.